The 5 T cell receptor beta chains below were found in one sample sequenced in a study of blood T cell repertoires in COVID-19 (TCRdb year 2020). Library preparation was by the immunoSEQ multiplex PCR assay. The table comes from immuneACCESS by way of TCRdb, which keeps in-frame sequences with V and J called. Part of the clones is missing from these tables; in studies checked, under half for an unresolved V gene and the rest for unknown reasons. Within this sample are 45,000 to 65,000 clones, with approximately 90% of them counted one time only. Roughly 9.7% of the sample is in the top ten clones. The source material was peripheral blood. These receptors all come from a woman older than 75 with acute or convalescent COVID-19.

The gene calls are TRBV27 and TRBJ1-1, with TRBD1 as a possible D gene (5 bases). V was cut by 1 base and J by 6 bases, with 15 bases left in between. This CDR3 region has 15 residues. Germline V gives CDR1 MNHEY, CDR2 SMNVEV (reference sequence). In DNA form, the CDR3 reads TGTGCCAGCAGTTTATATGACAGTGCGAAATCTGAAGCTTTCTTT. Translation: CASSLYDSAKSEAFF.

In its sample, this clone was seen a few times. J is TRBJ1-1 and V is TRBV6-5; D is unresolved. Germline V lookup: CDR1 MNHEY, CDR2 SVGAGI. V dropped 6 bases and J dropped 1 base, with 12 bases sitting between them. This CDR3 region has 14 residues. CDR3: CASSRPTENTEAFF. CDR3 nucleotide sequence: TGTGCCAGCAGCAGGCCTACGGAGAACACTGAAGCTTTCTTT.

The genes are TRBV27 and TRBJ2-7; TRBD1 is a possible D gene (6 bases). Germline CDR1 is MNHEY and CDR2 is SMNVEV (reference sequence). The V gene lost 1 base and the J gene lost 2 bases, with 12 bases spanning the gap. The CDR3 covers 15 residues. Here the CDR3 DNA reads TGTGCCAGCAGTTTATATACAGGGATAACCTACGAGCAGTACTTC. Translated: CASSLYTGITYEQYF.

The chain carries TRBV7-2 and TRBJ2-3, with TRBD2 identical over 7 bases. The V gene end was trimmed by 1 base and the J gene end by 11 bases; junction bases not matched to a gene: 6. This CDR3 spans 13 amino acids. CDR1 and CDR2 from the germline V gene are SGHTA and FQGNSA. This CDR3 reads CASSLVGGEVQYF. CDR3 coding DNA: TGTGCCAGCAGCTTAGTTGGGGGGGAGGTGCAGTATTTT. Using reference TRBV7-2 and TRBJ2-3 for the parts outside the CDR3, the full variable domain is GAGVSQSPSNKVTEKGKDVELRCDPISGHTALYWYRQSLGQGLEFLIYFQGNSAPDKSGLPSDRFSAERTGGSVSTLTIQRTQQEDSAVYLCASSLVGGEVQYFGPGTRLTVL.

The chain recombines TRBV7-8 with TRBJ2-1, with D perhaps matching TRBD2 (6 bases). The V gene lost 3 bases and the J gene lost 2 bases, with 17 bases spanning the gap. Germline-derived CDR1 and CDR2 are SGHVS and FQNEAQ. The CDR3 covers 17 residues. This CDR3 is CASSLSRTGDPYNEQFF. CDR3 DNA sequence: TGTGCCAGCAGCTTGAGTCGCACGGGAGACCCCTACAATGAGCAGTTCTTC.